Presented here are 15 T cell receptor beta chains from one specimen sequenced in a study of blood T cells in healthy people across ages. PCR was performed a second time for about 7 to 12 cycles using a sample-barcoded 5' primer and a J-beta primer mix. TCRdb redid the calling of the 5' RACE reads with MiXCR, one entry per CDR3 protein. This sample has roughly 1.5 million distinct CDR3 sequences, with under 55% found just once. Sequencing used blood. These receptor sequences come from a woman between 18 and 29 years old in good health.

This clonotype has only a few counts. The chain uses TRBV5-1 and TRBJ2-3; 8 bases agree with TRBD2. The CDR3 runs 17 residues. V trimming: 1 base; J trimming: 0 bases; junction bases outside the gene matches: 7. Germline values: CDR1 SGHRS, CDR2 YFSETQ. Written as DNA, the CDR3 is TGCGCCAGCAGCTTGCCCCTAGCGGGTGTTAGCACAGATACGCAGTATTTT. Encoded protein: CASSLPLAGVSTDTQYF.

This clonotype was observed a handful of times. The rearrangement links TRBV7-3 to TRBJ2-1, with 9 bases aligning to TRBD2. Trimming took 5 bases from V and 2 from J; bases not matched to a gene: 10. The V gene's germline CDR1 is SGHTA and CDR2 FQGTGA. CDR3 size: 17 residues. The CDR3, as DNA: TGTGCCAGCAGCCAGATGAGCGGGGGGAGACCCTACAATGAGCAGTTCTTC. Amino acids: CASSQMSGGRPYNEQFF.

This clonotype turned up a few times. The chain links TRBV9 to TRBJ2-1, with D unresolved. The CDR3 length is 15 residues. V was cut by 0 bases and J by 5 bases, with 12 bases left in between. Germline V gene lookup returns CDR1 SGDLS and CDR2 YYNGEE. The DNA of the CDR3 is TGTGCCAGCAGCGTAGTGAGTGATCCGAACAATGAGCAGTTCTTC. Its protein product is CASSVVSDPNNEQFF.

This clonotype was seen a handful of times. The genes are TRBV12-3 or TRBV12-4 and TRBJ1-6; no firm D call. The CDR3 consists of 15 residues. The germline V and J ends were trimmed by 3 bases and 6 bases, with 12 bases remaining between them. DNA for the CDR3: TGTGCCAGCAGTTTGTACGGGATCGCTAATTCACCCCTCCACTTT. Translation: CASSLYGIANSPLHF.

V gene TRBV7-2 combines with J gene TRBJ1-4; perhaps TRBD1 as D (5 bases). The CDR3 runs to 19 residues. V was shortened by 1 base and J by 0 bases, with 18 bases between the two germline ends. CDR1 is SGHTA, CDR2 FQGNSA, per germline. The CDR3 protein is CASSLVGWQGRPTNEKLFF. The CDR3 region has the DNA TGTGCCAGCAGCTTAGTAGGGTGGCAGGGCCGACCAACTAATGAAAAACTGTTTTTT.

In its sample, this clonotype was seen once. The germline gene is not matched at one end of the junction; a read error may be the cause. The genes are TRBV28 and TRBJ1-6; TRBD1 is a possible D gene (5 bases). CDR1 and CDR2 from the germline V gene are MDHEN and SYDVKM. The CDR3 sequence is 14 residues long. The CDR3: CTSSLGRDDSPLHF. In DNA form, the CDR3 reads TGTACCAGCAGTTTAGGCAGGGATGATTCACCCCTCCACTTT.

CDR3 protein: CSVEDPGDRETQYF. CDR3 DNA: TGCAGCGTTGAAGACCCCGGAGATCGAGAGACCCAGTACTTC. The genes are TRBV29-1 and TRBJ2-5; D unclear. V lost 0 bases, J lost 4 bases, and 12 bases lay in between. This CDR3 comprises 14 residues. Germline V gives CDR1 SQVTM, CDR2 ANQGSEA.

The rearrangement uses TRBV29-1 and TRBJ2-2; D call uncertain. V was pared by 4 bases and J by 5 bases, with 8 bases between. There are 12 residues in the CDR3. The germline V gene encodes CDR1 SQVTM and CDR2 ANQGSEA. CDR3 nucleotide sequence: TGCAGCGTTGGAGTAGCAACCGGGGAGCTGTTTTTT. As protein: CSVGVATGELFF.

This clonotype occurred once. The chain joins TRBV24-1 to TRBJ2-5; D might be TRBD1 (6 bases). The J call is doubtful: the DNA matches TRBJ2-7 better. CDR3 length: 15 residues. CDR1 is KGHDR and CDR2 is SFDVKD in the germline V gene. This CDR3 reads CATSDFSQGSYEQYF. The CDR3 DNA is TGTGCCACCAGTGATTTCAGTCAGGGGTCTTACGAGCAGTACTTC.

This clonotype has only a few counts. The J gene is TRBJ2-1, the V gene TRBV4-3; 10 bases fit TRBD2. CDR1 LGHNA and CDR2 YSLEER come from the germline V gene. The CDR3 has 16 amino acids. V shed 4 bases, J shed 5 bases, and the junction held 8 bases outside the gene matches. CDR3 coding DNA: TGCGCCAGCAGCCGAGGAGCGGGGGGGAGGGACAATGAGCAGTTCTTC. Amino acid sequence: CASSRGAGGRDNEQFF.

In this sample, this clonotype turned up a few times. The chain links TRBV7-9 to TRBJ2-1; unclear D gene. V was pared by 3 bases and J by 10 bases, with 10 bases between. The CDR3 is made up of 12 amino acids. CDR1 SEHNR and CDR2 FQNEAQ come from the germline V gene (reference sequence). The CDR3 here is CASSFSLGEQFF. Here the CDR3 DNA reads TGTGCCAGCAGCTTCAGTCTCGGGGAGCAGTTCTTC.

J is TRBJ2-2 and V is TRBV12-3 or TRBV12-4; D remains unclear. This CDR3 region has 19 residues. Trimming cost V 5 bases and J 3 bases, with 25 bases left between them. The CDR3 DNA reads as TGTGCCAGCAGTACTTACCGTTATGAGGTAGAGAAGGACACCGGGGAGCTGTTTTTT. Protein: CASSTYRYEVEKDTGELFF.

The CDR3 region is CAISVLGSYEQYF. CDR3 DNA: TGTGCCATCAGTGTCCTGGGGTCTTACGAGCAGTACTTC. The J gene is TRBJ2-7, the V gene TRBV10-3; D unclear. This CDR3 region has 13 residues. The germline gives CDR1 ENHRY, CDR2 SYGVKD. Trimming took 4 bases from V and 4 from J, leaving 11 bases between them.

This clonotype has just a few counts. This chain uses TRBV20-1 with TRBJ2-3; D may be TRBD1 or TRBD2 (5 bases each). The CDR3 is 14 amino acids. Germline V CDR1 and CDR2: DFQATT, SNEGSKA (reference sequence). The ends were cut back, 8 bases at V and 4 bases at J, with 19 bases in the middle. The CDR3 sequence: CSTGGLSVADTQYF. The CDR3 DNA reads TGCAGTACTGGGGGATTGTCCGTGGCAGATACGCAGTATTTT.

The chain has TRBV6-2 or TRBV6-3 and TRBJ2-3; 14 bases are shared with TRBD2. This CDR3 has 15 amino acids. Germline-derived CDR1 and CDR2 are MNHEY and SVGEGT. The V and J ends lost 6 bases and 6 bases, in that order; junction bases with no gene match: 5. CDR3 sequence reads: CASRPWTSGGDTQYF. In nucleotides, the CDR3 is TGTGCCAGCAGACCCTGGACTAGCGGGGGGGATACGCAGTATTTT.